This entry features one T cell receptor (beta chain) sequence. Its antigen is undetermined. This sample is drawn from a study of shared clonotypes between healthy human individuals. General observations from the study: On the whole, naive subsets had larger estimated richness than memory subsets had. Among non-shared clonotypes, generation probabilities were lower than among those shared by all four donors.

DNA at about 200 ng, 25,000 to 35,000 T cell genomes, went into sorted-subset replicate PCRs. Data came from immunoSEQ multiplex PCR; TCRdb stores just in-frame clones and leaves some out. The table records about 2.3 million clones, more than 85% of them present only once. There are 15 residues in the CDR3. Trimming took 0 bases from V and 3 from J; bases not matched to a gene: 3. CDR1 SGHRS and CDR2 YFSETQ come from the germline V gene. Subsets obtained from CD4+ cells comprised CD45RA+ naive and CD45RA-negative memory cells. The sample taken for sequencing was naive CD4+ T cells from PBMCs. The subset: CD45RA+ positively selected. The genes are TRBV5-1 and TRBJ2-7; 10 nucleotides align to TRBD1. The clonotype originates from a man aged 18 to 29 in good health. Some clones in this sample may be carry-over from other donors' samples. CDR3 sequence reads: CASSLVGTGDYEQYF. The CDR3 nucleotides read TGCGCCAGCAGCTTGGTAGGGACAGGGGACTACGAGCAGTACTTC.